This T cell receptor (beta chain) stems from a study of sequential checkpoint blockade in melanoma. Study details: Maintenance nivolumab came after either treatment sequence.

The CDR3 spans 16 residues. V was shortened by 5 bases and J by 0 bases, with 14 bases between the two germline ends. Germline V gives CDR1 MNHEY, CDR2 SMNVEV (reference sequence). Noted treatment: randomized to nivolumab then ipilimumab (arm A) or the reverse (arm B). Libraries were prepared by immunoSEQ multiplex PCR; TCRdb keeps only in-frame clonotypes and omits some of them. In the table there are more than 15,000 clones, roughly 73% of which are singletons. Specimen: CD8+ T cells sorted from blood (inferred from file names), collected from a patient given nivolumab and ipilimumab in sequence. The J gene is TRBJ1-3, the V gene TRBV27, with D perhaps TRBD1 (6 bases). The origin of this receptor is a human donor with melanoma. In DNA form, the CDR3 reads TGTGCCAGCAGTCCTGGACAGTATCTCTCTGGAAACACCATATATTTT. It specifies CASSPGQYLSGNTIYF.